This entry is about one TCR beta chain. CDR3 length: 14 residues. Germline-derived CDR1 and CDR2 are SEHNR and FQNEAQ (reference sequence). Trimming left V 5 bases short and J 8 bases short, with 16 bases between. The data belong to a study of T cell changes during pregnancy in multiple sclerosis. Sequencing was performed with immunoSEQ multiplex PCR; in TCRdb, only in-frame clones are kept and a portion is missing. The repertoire consists of approximately 85,000 clones, with 80% to 95% occurring once and the leading ten covering about 2.5%. The sequencing used peripheral blood, collected in the first trimester of pregnancy. The receptor comes from a female donor with multiple sclerosis, enrolled in a pregnancy study. V is TRBV7-9 and J is TRBJ2-1; the D gene is possibly TRBD2 (6 bases). CDR3 sequence: CASSPYGDWDEQFF. The CDR3 DNA follows: TGTGCCAGCAGCCCCTACGGGGACTGGGATGAGCAGTTCTTC.